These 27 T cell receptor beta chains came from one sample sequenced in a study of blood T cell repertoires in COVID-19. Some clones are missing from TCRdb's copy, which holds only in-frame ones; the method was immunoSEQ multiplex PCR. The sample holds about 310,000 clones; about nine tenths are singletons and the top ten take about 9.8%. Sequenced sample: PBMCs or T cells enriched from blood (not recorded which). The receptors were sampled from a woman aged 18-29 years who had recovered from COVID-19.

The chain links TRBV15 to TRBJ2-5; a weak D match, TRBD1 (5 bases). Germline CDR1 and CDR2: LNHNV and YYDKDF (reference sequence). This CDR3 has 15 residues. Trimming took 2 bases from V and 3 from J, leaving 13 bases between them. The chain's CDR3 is CATSRRQTVEETQYF. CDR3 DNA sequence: TGTGCCACCAGCAGACGCCAGACAGTGGAAGAGACCCAGTACTTC. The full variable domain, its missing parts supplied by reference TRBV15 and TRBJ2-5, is DAMVIQNPRYQVTQFGKPVTLSCSQTLNHNVMYWYQQKSSQAPKLLFHYYDKDFNNEADTPDNFQSRRPNTSFCFLDIRSPGLGDTAMYLCATSRRQTVEETQYFGPGTRLLVL.

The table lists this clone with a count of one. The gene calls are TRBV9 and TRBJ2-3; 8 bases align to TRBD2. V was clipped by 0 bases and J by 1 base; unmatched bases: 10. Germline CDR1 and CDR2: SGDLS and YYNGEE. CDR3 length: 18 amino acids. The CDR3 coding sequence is TGTGCCAGCAGCGTAGTAGCGGGGCGGGAGAGCGGCACAGATACGCAGTATTTT. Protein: CASSVVAGRESGTDTQYF. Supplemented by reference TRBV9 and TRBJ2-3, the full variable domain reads DSGVTQTPKHLITATGQRVTLRCSPRSGDLSVYWYQQSLDQGLQFLIQYYNGEERAKGNILERFSAQQFPDLHSELNLSSLELGDSALYFCASSVVAGRESGTDTQYFGPGTRLTVL.

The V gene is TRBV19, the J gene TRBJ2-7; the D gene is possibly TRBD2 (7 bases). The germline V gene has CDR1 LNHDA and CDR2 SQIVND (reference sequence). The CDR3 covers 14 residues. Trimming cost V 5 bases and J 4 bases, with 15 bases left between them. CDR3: CASSLGGGEYEQYF. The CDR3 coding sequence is TGTGCCAGTAGTCTTGGAGGGGGGGAGTACGAGCAGTACTTC.

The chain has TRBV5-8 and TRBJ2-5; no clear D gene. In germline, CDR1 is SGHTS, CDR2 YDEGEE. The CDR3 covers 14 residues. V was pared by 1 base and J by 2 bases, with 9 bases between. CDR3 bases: TGTGCCAGCAGCTTGAAACGGTTTCAAGAGACCCAGTACTTC. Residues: CASSLKRFQETQYF.

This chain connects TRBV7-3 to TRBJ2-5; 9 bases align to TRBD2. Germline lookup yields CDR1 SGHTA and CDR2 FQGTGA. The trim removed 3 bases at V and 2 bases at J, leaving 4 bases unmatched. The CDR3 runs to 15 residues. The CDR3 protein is CASSLGGRAQETQYF. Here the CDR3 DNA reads TGTGCCAGCAGCTTGGGCGGGAGGGCTCAAGAGACCCAGTACTTC.

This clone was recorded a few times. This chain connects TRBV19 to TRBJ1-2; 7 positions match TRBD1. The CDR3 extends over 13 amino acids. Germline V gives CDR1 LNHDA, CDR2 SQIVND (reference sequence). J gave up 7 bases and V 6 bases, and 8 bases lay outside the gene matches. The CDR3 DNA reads TGTGCCAGTAGCATACAGGGGACCGGTGGCTACACCTTC. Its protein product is CASSIQGTGGYTF. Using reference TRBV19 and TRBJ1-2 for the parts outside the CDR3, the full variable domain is DGGITQSPKYLFRKEGQNVTLSCEQNLNHDAMYWYRQDPGQGLRLIYYSQIVNDFQKGDIAEGYSVSREKKESFPLTVTSAQKNPTAFYLCASSIQGTGGYTFGSGTRLTVV.

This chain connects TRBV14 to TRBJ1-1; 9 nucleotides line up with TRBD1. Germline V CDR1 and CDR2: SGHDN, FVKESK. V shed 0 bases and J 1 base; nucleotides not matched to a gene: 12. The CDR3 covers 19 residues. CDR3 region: CASSQEVGDRVTENTEAFF. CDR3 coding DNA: TGTGCCAGCAGCCAAGAGGTAGGGGACAGGGTAACGGAGAACACTGAAGCTTTCTTT. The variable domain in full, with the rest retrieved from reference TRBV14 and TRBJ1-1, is EAGVTQFPSHSVIEKGQTVTLRCDPISGHDNLYWYRRVMGKEIKFLLHFVKESKQDESGMPNNRFLAERTGGTYSTLKVQPAELEDSGVYFCASSQEVGDRVTENTEAFFGQGTRLTVV.

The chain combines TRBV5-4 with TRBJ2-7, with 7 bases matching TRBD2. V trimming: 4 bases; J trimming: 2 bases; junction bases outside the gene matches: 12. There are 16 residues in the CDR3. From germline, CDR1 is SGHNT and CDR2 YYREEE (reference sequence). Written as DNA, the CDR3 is TGTGCCAGCAGCGATCCCCAGGCTAGCGGTACCTACGAGCAGTACTTC. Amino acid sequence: CASSDPQASGTYEQYF.

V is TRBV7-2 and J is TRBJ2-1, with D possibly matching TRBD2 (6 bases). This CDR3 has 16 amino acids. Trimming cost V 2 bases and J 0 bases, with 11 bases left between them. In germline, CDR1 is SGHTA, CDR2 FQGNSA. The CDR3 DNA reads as TGTGCCAGCAGCTTAAGGGGACTCAACTCCTACAATGAGCAGTTCTTC. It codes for CASSLRGLNSYNEQFF.

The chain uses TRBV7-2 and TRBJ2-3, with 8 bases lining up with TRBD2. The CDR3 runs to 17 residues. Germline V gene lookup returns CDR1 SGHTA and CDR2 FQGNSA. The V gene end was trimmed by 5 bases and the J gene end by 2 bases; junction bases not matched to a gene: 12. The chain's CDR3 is CASSKVAAGGVTDTQYF. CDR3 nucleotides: TGTGCCAGCAGCAAAGTAGCGGCGGGGGGAGTCACAGATACGCAGTATTTT.

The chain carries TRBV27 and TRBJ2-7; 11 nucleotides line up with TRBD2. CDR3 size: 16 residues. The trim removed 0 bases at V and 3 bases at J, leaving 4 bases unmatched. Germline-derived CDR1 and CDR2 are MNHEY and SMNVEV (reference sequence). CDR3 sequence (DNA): TGTGCCAGCAGTTTATCGGGGACTAGCGGTAACTACGAGCAGTACTTC. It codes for CASSLSGTSGNYEQYF.

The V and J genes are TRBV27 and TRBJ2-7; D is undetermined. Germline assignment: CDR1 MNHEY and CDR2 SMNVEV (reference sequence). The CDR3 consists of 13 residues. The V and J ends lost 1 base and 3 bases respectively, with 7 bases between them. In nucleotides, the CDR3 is TGTGCCAGCAGTTTATATCCCAGCTACGAGCAGTACTTC. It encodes CASSLYPSYEQYF.

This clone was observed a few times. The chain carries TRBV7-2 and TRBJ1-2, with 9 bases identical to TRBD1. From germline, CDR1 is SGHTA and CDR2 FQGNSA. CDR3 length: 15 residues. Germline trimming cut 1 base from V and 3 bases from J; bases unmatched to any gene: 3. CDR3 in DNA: TGTGCCAGCAGCTTAGTAGGGGACAGGGACTATGGCTACACCTTC. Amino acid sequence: CASSLVGDRDYGYTF.

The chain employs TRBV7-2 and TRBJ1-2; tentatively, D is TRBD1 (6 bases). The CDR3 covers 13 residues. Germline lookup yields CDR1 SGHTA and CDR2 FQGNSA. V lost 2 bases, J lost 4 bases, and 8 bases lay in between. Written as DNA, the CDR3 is TGTGCCAGCAGCTTAAGGACAGTCTATGGCTACACCTTC. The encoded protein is CASSLRTVYGYTF.

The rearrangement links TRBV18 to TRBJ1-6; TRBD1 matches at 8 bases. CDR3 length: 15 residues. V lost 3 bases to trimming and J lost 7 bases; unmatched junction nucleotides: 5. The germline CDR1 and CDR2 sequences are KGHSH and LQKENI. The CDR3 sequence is CASSPRQGRNSPLHF. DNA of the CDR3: TGTGCCAGCTCACCCCGACAGGGGAGGAATTCACCCCTCCACTTT.

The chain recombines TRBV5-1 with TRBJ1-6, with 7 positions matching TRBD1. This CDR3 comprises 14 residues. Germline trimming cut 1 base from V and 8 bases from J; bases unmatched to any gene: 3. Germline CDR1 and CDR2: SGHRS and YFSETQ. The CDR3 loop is CASSLPQGDSPLHF. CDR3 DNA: TGCGCCAGCAGCTTGCCCCAGGGGGATTCACCCCTCCACTTT. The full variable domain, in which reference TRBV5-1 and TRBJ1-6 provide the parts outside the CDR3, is KAGVTQTPRYLIKTRGQQVTLSCSPISGHRSVSWYQQTPGQGLQFLFEYFSETQRNKGNFPGRFSGRQFSNSRSEMNVSTLELGDSALYLCASSLPQGDSPLHFGNGTRLTVT.

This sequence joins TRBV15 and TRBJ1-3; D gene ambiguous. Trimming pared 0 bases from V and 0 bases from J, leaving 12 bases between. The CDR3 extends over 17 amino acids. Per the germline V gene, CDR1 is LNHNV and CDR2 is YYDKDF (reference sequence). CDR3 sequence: CATSRDWEFYSGNTIYF. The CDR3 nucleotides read TGTGCCACCAGCAGAGATTGGGAGTTCTACTCTGGAAACACCATATATTTT.

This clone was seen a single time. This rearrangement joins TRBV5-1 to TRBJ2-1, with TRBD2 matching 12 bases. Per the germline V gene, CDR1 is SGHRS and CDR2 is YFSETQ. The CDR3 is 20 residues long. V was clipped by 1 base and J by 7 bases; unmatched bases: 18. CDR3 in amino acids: CASSLWASGRALSLRNEQFF. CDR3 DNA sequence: TGCGCCAGCAGCTTGTGGGCTAGCGGGAGGGCCTTATCCCTTAGGAATGAGCAGTTCTTC.

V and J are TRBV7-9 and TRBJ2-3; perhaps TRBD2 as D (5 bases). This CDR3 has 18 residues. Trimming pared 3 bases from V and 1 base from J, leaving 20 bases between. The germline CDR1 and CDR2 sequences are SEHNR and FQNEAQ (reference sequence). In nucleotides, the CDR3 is TGTGCCAGCAGCTTCGACGAGACGGTACTAGGCCGCACAGATACGCAGTATTTT. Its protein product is CASSFDETVLGRTDTQYF.

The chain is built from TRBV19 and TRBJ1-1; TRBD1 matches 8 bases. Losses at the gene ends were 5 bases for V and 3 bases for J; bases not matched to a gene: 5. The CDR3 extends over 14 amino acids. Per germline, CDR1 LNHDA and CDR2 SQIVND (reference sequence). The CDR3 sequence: CASSAPGQDTEAFF. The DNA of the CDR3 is TGTGCCAGTAGTGCCCCGGGACAGGACACTGAAGCTTTCTTT.

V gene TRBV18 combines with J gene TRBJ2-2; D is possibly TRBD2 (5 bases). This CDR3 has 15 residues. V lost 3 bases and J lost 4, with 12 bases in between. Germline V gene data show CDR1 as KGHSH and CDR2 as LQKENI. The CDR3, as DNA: TGTGCCAGCTCACCGGACTTACGATCCACCGGGGAGCTGTTTTTT. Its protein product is CASSPDLRSTGELFF.

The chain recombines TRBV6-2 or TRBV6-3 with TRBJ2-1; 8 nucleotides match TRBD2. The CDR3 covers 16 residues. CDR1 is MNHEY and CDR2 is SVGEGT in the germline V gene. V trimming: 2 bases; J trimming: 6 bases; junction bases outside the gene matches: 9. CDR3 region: CASSYGWASGPNEQFF. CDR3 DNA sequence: TGTGCCAGCAGTTACGGTTGGGCTAGCGGGCCCAATGAGCAGTTCTTC.

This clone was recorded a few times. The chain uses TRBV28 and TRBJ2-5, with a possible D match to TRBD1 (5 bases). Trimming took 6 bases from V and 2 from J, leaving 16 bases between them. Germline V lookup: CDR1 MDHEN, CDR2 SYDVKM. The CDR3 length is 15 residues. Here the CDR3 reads CASSTADRRQETQYF. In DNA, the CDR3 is TGTGCCAGCAGCACTGCCGACAGAAGACAAGAGACCCAGTACTTC.

The CDR3 nucleotides read TGCGCCAGCAGCTCGACAGGGGGCGCCTACAATGAGCAGTTCTTC. It yields the protein CASSSTGGAYNEQFF. The chain is built from TRBV5-1 and TRBJ2-1, with TRBD1 matching 10 bases. Germline values: CDR1 SGHRS, CDR2 YFSETQ. The CDR3 contains 15 residues. J was trimmed by 2 bases and V by 3 bases; bases with no gene match: 2.

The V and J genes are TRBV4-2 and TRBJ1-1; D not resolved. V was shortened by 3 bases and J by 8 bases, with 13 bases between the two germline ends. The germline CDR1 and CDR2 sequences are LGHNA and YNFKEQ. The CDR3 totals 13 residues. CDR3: CASSHSPGREAFF. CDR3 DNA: TGTGCCAGCAGCCACTCTCCTGGTCGGGAAGCTTTCTTT.

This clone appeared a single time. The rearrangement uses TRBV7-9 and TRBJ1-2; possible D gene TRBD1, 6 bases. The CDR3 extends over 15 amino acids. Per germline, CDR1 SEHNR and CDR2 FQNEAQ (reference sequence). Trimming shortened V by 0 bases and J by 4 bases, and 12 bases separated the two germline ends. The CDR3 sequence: CASSLALPGVYGYTF. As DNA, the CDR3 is TGTGCCAGCAGCTTAGCGCTACCAGGGGTCTATGGCTACACCTTC.

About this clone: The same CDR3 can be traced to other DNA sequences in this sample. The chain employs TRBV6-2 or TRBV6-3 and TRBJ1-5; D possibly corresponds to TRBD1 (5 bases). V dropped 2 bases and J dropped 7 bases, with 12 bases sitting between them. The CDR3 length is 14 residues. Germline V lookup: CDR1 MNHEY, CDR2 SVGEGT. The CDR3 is CASSYRQGSQPQHF. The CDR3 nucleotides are TGTGCCAGCAGTTACCGGCAGGGTTCCCAGCCCCAGCATTTT.